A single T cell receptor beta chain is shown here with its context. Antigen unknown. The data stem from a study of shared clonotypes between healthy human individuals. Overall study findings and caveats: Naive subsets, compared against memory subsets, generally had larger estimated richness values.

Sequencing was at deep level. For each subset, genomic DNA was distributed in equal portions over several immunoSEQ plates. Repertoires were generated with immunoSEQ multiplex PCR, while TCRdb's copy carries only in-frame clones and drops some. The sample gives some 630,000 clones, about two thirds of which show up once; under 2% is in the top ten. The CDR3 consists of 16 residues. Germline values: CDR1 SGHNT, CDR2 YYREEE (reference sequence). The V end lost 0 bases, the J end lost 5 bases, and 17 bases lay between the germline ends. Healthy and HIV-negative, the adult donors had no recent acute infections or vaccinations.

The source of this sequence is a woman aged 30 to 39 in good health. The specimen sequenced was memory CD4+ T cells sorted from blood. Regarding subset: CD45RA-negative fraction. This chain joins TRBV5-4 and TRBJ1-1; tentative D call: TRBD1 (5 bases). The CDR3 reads CASSLAGTGGRTEAFF. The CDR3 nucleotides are TGTGCCAGCAGCTTGGCGGGTACCGGGGGTAGGACTGAAGCTTTCTTT.